These 24 T cell receptor beta chains were all obtained from the same sample, sequenced in a study of T-cell memory formation after mild COVID-19 (dated by TCRdb to the early 2020s). Receptors were amplified or captured by 5' RACE. The instrument was an Illumina NovaSeq 6000. TCRdb reworked the public reads: Q25 trimming with fastp, MiXCR clone assembly, productive beta chains retained. Rows are combined by CDR3 protein, so each entry shows the most common genes and DNA. The sample records some 150,000 distinct CDR3 sequences, about 14% of which are singletons. The top ten clones comprise 25% to 30% of the sample. The sample taken for sequencing was PBMCs or a T cell subset sorted from them (not recorded which). Receptor source: an adult woman who had mild COVID-19 (a few samples of this study predate the infection). The sample titles of this study are shuffled in the database, so cell type and time point are left out; the donor was told from shared clones.

This chain joins TRBV6-2 or TRBV6-3 and TRBJ2-7, with D possibly TRBD1 on 6 matching bases. Trimming took off 2 bases at V and 4 bases at J, with 9 bases between the two ends. Germline assignment: CDR1 MNHEY and CDR2 SVGEGT. There are 13 residues in the CDR3. As DNA, the CDR3 is TGTGCCAGCAGTTACGGGGGCGATTACGAGCAGTACTTC. It specifies CASSYGGDYEQYF.

This clonotype appeared many times. This sequence joins TRBV6-5 and TRBJ2-1; D not certain. Germline V gene sequence: CDR1 MNHEY, CDR2 SVGAGI. The V end was cut by 5 bases, the J end by 0 bases, with 11 bases between. The CDR3 runs 15 residues. The CDR3: CASSQDRFSYNEQFF. CDR3 nucleotide sequence: TGTGCCAGCAGTCAGGACCGATTCTCCTACAATGAGCAGTTCTTC.

The rearrangement joins TRBV9 to TRBJ2-1, with D maybe TRBD1 (5 bases). CDR3 length: 15 residues. Trimming took 2 bases from V and 6 from J, leaving 15 bases between them. Germline CDR1 SGDLS, CDR2 YYNGEE. CDR3 nucleotides: TGTGCCAGCAGCGTGGGGCGGTCCCCTATCAATGAGCAGTTCTTC. Amino acids: CASSVGRSPINEQFF. The whole variable domain, remainder taken from reference TRBV9 and TRBJ2-1, is DSGVTQTPKHLITATGQRVTLRCSPRSGDLSVYWYQQSLDQGLQFLIQYYNGEERAKGNILERFSAQQFPDLHSELNLSSLELGDSALYFCASSVGRSPINEQFFGPGTRLTVL.

The gene calls are TRBV11-1 and TRBJ1-2, with 8 bases identical to TRBD1. CDR3 length equals 15 residues. Germline CDR1 reads SGHAT; CDR2 reads FQDESV (reference sequence). V dropped 7 bases and J dropped 5; count of bases not matched to a gene: 12. The CDR3: CASNRRQGTEYGYTF. The CDR3 DNA is TGTGCCAGCAACCGGAGACAGGGGACTGAATATGGCTACACCTTC.

The J gene is TRBJ2-7, the V gene TRBV3-1, with 8 bases that match TRBD1. CDR3 length: 12 amino acids. Germline V gives CDR1 LGHDT, CDR2 YNNKEL (reference sequence). The V segment lost 7 bases and the J segment 2 bases; nucleotides outside the gene matches: 1. Here the CDR3 reads CASTGQAYEQYF. For the CDR3, the DNA is TGTGCCAGCACGGGACAGGCCTACGAGCAGTACTTC.

The chain combines TRBV30 with TRBJ1-1; D is undetermined. Trimming removed 1 base at V and 5 bases at J, with 8 bases between. Germline CDR1 is GTSNPN and CDR2 is SVGIG (reference sequence). The CDR3 runs to 12 residues. CDR3 protein: CAWSAPFTEAFF. In nucleotides, the CDR3 is TGTGCCTGGAGTGCGCCTTTTACTGAAGCTTTCTTT.

J is TRBJ1-2 and V is TRBV5-4; D is uncertain. Germline V gene sequence: CDR1 SGHNT, CDR2 YYREEE (reference sequence). CDR3 size: 16 residues. Trimming took 1 base from V and 5 from J, leaving 18 bases between them. CDR3 sequence reads: CASSLRLFLGTYGYTF. The DNA for the CDR3 is TGTGCCAGCAGCTTGAGATTATTCCTGGGTACATATGGCTACACCTTC.

This rearrangement joins TRBV7-9 to TRBJ1-2; 10 bases fit TRBD1. CDR1 and CDR2 from the germline V gene are SEHNR and FQNEAQ (reference sequence). This CDR3 region has 14 residues. The V gene end was trimmed by 5 bases and the J gene end by 5 bases; junction bases not matched to a gene: 5. CDR3 sequence: CASSTPGQGYGYTF. The CDR3 DNA reads as TGTGCCAGCAGCACTCCGGGACAGGGGTATGGCTACACCTTC.

This clonotype was detected only a few times. This chain connects TRBV29-1 to TRBJ2-7, with 9 bases matching TRBD1. The CDR3 has 13 residues. Germline V lookup: CDR1 SQVTM, CDR2 ANQGSEA. V was clipped by 4 bases and J by 2 bases; unmatched bases: 3. The CDR3 protein is CSVVGTGTYEQYF. The CDR3 nucleotides read TGCAGCGTTGTTGGGACAGGGACCTACGAGCAGTACTTC.

The rearrangement links TRBV29-1 to TRBJ2-1; the D gene is possibly TRBD1 (6 bases). The germline gives CDR1 SQVTM, CDR2 ANQGSEA. V shed 7 bases and J shed 4 bases, with 14 bases lying between them. The CDR3 spans 13 residues. The DNA for the CDR3 is TGCAGCGCCGGACAGAACCTGTACAATGAGCAGTTCTTC. Translating it yields CSAGQNLYNEQFF.

This clonotype was recorded a few times. The chain joins TRBV7-9 to TRBJ1-2; D might be TRBD1 (6 bases). V was pared by 1 base and J by 2 bases, with 11 bases between. This CDR3 comprises 15 residues. Germline CDR1 SEHNR, CDR2 FQNEAQ (reference sequence). The DNA for the CDR3 is TGTGCCAGCAGCTTAGGAGGAACAGGGAACTATGGCTACACCTTC. Its translation: CASSLGGTGNYGYTF.

This chain connects TRBV11-3 to TRBJ2-1, with D possibly TRBD2 on 5 matching bases. Trimming removed 6 bases at V and 4 bases at J, with 16 bases between. This CDR3 contains 15 residues. Germline V lookup: CDR1 SGHNT, CDR2 YENEEA. DNA of the CDR3: TGTGCCAGCAGAAACCGCCTAGCCGCTTACAATGAGCAGTTCTTC. As protein: CASRNRLAAYNEQFF.

The chain carries TRBV9 and TRBJ2-1; tentatively, D is TRBD2 (5 bases). Trimming cost V 0 bases and J 2 bases, with 9 bases left between them. The CDR3 covers 15 residues. CDR1 is SGDLS, CDR2 YYNGEE, per germline. The CDR3 DNA sequence: TGTGCCAGCAGCGTAGCAAGCGGAGCCTACAATGAGCAGTTCTTC. This codes for CASSVASGAYNEQFF.

This clonotype showed up just a few times. The chain carries TRBV6-6 and TRBJ1-2; D gene ambiguous. Germline V gene sequence: CDR1 MNHNY, CDR2 SVGAGI (reference sequence). The V end lost 4 bases, the J end lost 8 bases, and 11 bases lay between the germline ends. This CDR3 has 12 amino acids. The CDR3 sequence: CASSSGAGGYTF. The DNA for the CDR3 is TGTGCCAGCAGTTCGGGAGCAGGCGGCTACACCTTC.

V usage is TRBV7-9 and J usage is TRBJ2-3; 7 bases align to TRBD2. Germline V gene data show CDR1 as SEHNR and CDR2 as FQNEAQ (reference sequence). The length of the CDR3 is 14 residues. The junction had 6 bases not matched to a gene; V was cut back by 4 bases and J by 5 bases. As DNA, the CDR3 is TGTGCCAGCAGCTCTGCCCTAGCGGTAGATACGCAGTATTTT. This encodes CASSSALAVDTQYF. The full variable domain, in which reference TRBV7-9 and TRBJ2-3 provide the parts outside the CDR3, is DTGVSQNPRHKITKRGQNVTFRCDPISEHNRLYWYRQTLGQGPEFLTYFQNEAQLEKSRLLSDRFSAERPKGSFSTLEIQRTEQGDSAMYLCASSSALAVDTQYFGPGTRLTVL.

The V gene is TRBV24-1, the J gene TRBJ2-3; 10 positions match TRBD1. J gave up 3 bases and V 7 bases, and 9 bases lay outside the gene matches. This CDR3 is built from 16 residues. Germline V gene lookup returns CDR1 KGHDR and CDR2 SFDVKD. This chain's CDR3 is CATRKTGTGVTDTQYF. CDR3 bases: TGTGCCACCAGAAAGACCGGGACAGGGGTTACAGATACGCAGTATTTT.

The chain employs TRBV5-1 and TRBJ2-5; D unclear. The CDR3 has 13 residues. Germline V gene sequence: CDR1 SGHRS, CDR2 YFSETQ. The V end was cut by 4 bases, the J end by 4 bases, with 11 bases between. The DNA for the CDR3 is TGCGCCAGCAGCACGAAGACTTTAGAGACCCAGTACTTC. Residues: CASSTKTLETQYF.

This clonotype was recorded a few times. The rearrangement links TRBV6-5 to TRBJ1-5; no clear D. There are 14 residues in the CDR3. The V gene lost 5 bases and the J gene lost 0 bases, with 8 bases spanning the gap. Per the germline V gene, CDR1 is MNHEY and CDR2 is SVGAGI. CDR3 amino acids: CASSPTDSNQPQHF. The CDR3 DNA reads as TGTGCCAGCAGTCCGACGGATAGCAATCAGCCCCAGCATTTT.

This clonotype turned up a few times. The rearrangement uses TRBV2 and TRBJ2-1; TRBD2 matches 12 bases. J gave up 0 bases and V 3 bases, and 12 bases lay outside the gene matches. CDR1 and CDR2 from the germline V gene are SNHLY and FYNNEI. This CDR3 is 20 amino acids long. The CDR3 protein is CASSDSRLAGGPGSYNEQFF. The CDR3 bases are TGTGCCAGCAGTGACTCTCGGCTAGCGGGAGGGCCAGGCTCCTACAATGAGCAGTTCTTC.

This clonotype occurred a few times. Written as DNA, the CDR3 is TGTGCCAGCAGCCGCCCTGGAGTATTCCCCTACGAGCAGTACTTC. Amino acid sequence: CASSRPGVFPYEQYF. The chain employs TRBV7-2 and TRBJ2-7; unclear D gene. V lost 5 bases, J lost 2 bases, and 16 bases lay in between. CDR3 size: 15 residues. CDR1 SGHTA and CDR2 FQGNSA come from the germline V gene. The full variable domain, in which reference TRBV7-2 and TRBJ2-7 provide the parts outside the CDR3, is GAGVSQSPSNKVTEKGKDVELRCDPISGHTALYWYRQSLGQGLEFLIYFQGNSAPDKSGLPSDRFSAERTGGSVSTLTIQRTQQEDSAVYLCASSRPGVFPYEQYFGPGTRLTVT.

The V and J genes are TRBV4-1 and TRBJ2-2; no firm D call. This CDR3 is 14 amino acids long. V was shortened by 1 base and J by 1 base, with 4 bases between the two germline ends. Germline CDR1 and CDR2: MGHRA and YSYEKL. CDR3 residues: CASSQAQNTGELFF. CDR3 nucleotides: TGCGCCAGCAGCCAAGCCCAGAACACCGGGGAGCTGTTTTTT.

The genes are TRBV4-1 and TRBJ1-1; D uncertain. Per the germline V gene, CDR1 is MGHRA and CDR2 is YSYEKL. The CDR3 has 16 amino acids. Deletions cut 4 bases from V and 0 bases from J, with 15 bases between. As DNA, the CDR3 is TGCGCCAGCAGCCCTTTACTTGGACGGTTGAACACTGAAGCTTTCTTT. The encoded protein is CASSPLLGRLNTEAFF.

This clonotype showed up just once. The rearrangement joins TRBV5-1 to TRBJ2-7, with TRBD1 identical over 9 bases. Per the germline V gene, CDR1 is SGHRS and CDR2 is YFSETQ. This CDR3 region has 14 residues. V gave up 4 bases and J gave up 4 bases; unmatched junction bases: 6. CDR3 nucleotide sequence: TGCGCCAGCAGCGACCCCGGGACAGGGTACGAGCAGTACTTC. Translating gives CASSDPGTGYEQYF.

This chain uses TRBV5-1 with TRBJ2-1; D may be TRBD1 (6 bases). Germline V lookup: CDR1 SGHRS, CDR2 YFSETQ. The CDR3 has 15 amino acids. V dropped 1 base and J dropped 10 bases, with 18 bases sitting between them. DNA for the CDR3: TGCGCCAGCAGCTTGCGTCAGGGGACCCACCGGGAGCAGTTCTTC. Its translation: CASSLRQGTHREQFF.